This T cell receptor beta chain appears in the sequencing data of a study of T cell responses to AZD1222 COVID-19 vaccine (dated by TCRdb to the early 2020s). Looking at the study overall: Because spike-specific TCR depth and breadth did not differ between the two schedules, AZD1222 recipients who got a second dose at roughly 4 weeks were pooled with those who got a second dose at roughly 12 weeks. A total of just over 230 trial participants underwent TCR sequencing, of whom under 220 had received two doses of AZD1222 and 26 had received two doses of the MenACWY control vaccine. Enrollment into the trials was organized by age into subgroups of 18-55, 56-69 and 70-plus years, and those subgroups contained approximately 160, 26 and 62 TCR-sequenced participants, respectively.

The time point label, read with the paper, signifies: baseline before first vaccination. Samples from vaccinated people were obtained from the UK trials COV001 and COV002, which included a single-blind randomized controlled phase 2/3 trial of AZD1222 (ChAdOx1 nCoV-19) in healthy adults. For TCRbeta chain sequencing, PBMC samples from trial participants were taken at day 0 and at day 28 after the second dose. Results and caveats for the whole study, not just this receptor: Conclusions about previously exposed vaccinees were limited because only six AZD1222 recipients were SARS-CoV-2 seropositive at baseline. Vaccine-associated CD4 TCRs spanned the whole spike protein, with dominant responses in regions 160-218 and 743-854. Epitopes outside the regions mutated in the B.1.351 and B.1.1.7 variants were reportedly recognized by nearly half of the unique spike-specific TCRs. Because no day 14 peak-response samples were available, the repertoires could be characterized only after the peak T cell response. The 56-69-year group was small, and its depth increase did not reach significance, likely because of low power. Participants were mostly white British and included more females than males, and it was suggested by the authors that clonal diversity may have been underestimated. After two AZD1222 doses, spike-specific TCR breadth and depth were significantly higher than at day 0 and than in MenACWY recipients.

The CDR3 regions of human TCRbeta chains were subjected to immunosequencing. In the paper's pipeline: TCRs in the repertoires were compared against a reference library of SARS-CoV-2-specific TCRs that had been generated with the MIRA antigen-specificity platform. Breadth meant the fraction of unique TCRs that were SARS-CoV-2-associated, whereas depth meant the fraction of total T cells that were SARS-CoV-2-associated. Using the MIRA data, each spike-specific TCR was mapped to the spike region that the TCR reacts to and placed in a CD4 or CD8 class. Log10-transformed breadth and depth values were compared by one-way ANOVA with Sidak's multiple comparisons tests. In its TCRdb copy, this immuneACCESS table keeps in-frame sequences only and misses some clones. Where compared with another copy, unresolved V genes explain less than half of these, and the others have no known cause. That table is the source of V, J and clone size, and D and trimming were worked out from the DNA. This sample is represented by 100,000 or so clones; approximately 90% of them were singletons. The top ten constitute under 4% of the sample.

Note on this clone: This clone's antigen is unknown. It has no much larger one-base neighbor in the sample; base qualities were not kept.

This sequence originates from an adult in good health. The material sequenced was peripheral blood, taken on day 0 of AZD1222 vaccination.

The encoded CDR3 is CASSPLFVQETQYF. The nucleotides read TGTGCCAGCAGCCCCCTTTTTGTGCAAGAGACCCAGTACTTC. The V gene is TRBV11-2 and the J gene is TRBJ2-5, with the D gene too uncertain to name. Taken from cysteine to phenylalanine, the CDR3 has 14 residues. Solely the CDR3 DNA is kept, with 42 bases framed from the first base. Trimming costs V 5 bases and J 2 bases, and their ends lie 12 bases apart. The germline V gene encodes CDR1 SGHAT and CDR2 FQNNGV.